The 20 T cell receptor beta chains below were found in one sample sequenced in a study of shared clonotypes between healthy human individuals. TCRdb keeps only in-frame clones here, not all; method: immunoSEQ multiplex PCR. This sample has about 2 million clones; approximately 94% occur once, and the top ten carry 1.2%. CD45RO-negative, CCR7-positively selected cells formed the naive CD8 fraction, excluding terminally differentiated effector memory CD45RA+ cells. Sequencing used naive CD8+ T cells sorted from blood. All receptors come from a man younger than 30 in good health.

CDR3 sequence: CASSLVGKETQYF. The CDR3 nucleotides are TGTGCCAGCAGCTTAGTCGGAAAAGAGACCCAGTACTTC. The chain recombines TRBV7-6 with TRBJ2-5, with D hard to call. The CDR3 contains 13 residues. V was shortened by 1 base and J by 3 bases, with 6 bases between the two germline ends. The germline V gene has CDR1 SGHVS and CDR2 FNYEAQ.

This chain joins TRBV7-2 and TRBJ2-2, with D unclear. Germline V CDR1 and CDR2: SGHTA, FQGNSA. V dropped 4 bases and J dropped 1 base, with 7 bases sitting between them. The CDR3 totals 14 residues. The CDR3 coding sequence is TGTGCCAGCAGCTCTCCTTGGAACACCGGGGAGCTGTTTTTT. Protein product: CASSSPWNTGELFF.

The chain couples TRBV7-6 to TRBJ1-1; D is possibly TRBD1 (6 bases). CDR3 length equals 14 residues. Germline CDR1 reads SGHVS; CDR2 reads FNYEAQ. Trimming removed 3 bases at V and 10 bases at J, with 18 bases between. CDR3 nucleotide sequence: TGTGCCAGCAGCTTGGGGGCAGGGGACCCCCGAGCTTTCTTT. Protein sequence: CASSLGAGDPRAFF. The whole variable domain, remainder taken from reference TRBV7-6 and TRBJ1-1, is GAGVSQSPRYKVTKRGQDVALRCDPISGHVSLYWYRQALGQGPEFLTYFNYEAQQDKSGLPNDRFSAERPEGSISTLTIQRTEQRDSAMYRCASSLGAGDPRAFFGQGTRLTVV.

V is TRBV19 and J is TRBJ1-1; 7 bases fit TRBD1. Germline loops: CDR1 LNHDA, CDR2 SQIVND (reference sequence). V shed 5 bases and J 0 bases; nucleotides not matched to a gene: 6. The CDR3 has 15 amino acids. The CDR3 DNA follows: TGTGCCAGTAGTCTCCAGACAGGGATGAACACTGAAGCTTTCTTT. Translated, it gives CASSLQTGMNTEAFF.

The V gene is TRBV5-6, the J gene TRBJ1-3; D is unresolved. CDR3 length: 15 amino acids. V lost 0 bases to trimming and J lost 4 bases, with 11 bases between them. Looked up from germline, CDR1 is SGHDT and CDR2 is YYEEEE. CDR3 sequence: CASSLVETDGNTIYF. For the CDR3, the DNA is TGTGCCAGCAGCTTGGTTGAGACTGACGGAAACACCATATATTTT.

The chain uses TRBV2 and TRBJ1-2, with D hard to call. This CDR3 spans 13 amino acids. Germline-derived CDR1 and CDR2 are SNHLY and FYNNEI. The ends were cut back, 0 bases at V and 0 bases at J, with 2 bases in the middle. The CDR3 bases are TGTGCCAGCAGTGAAGCGGCTAACTATGGCTACACCTTC. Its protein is CASSEAANYGYTF. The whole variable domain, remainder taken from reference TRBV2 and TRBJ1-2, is EPEVTQTPSHQVTQMGQEVILRCVPISNHLYFYWYRQILGQKVEFLVSFYNNEISEKSEIFDDQFSVERPDGSNFTLKIRSTKLEDSAMYFCASSEAANYGYTFGSGTRLTVV.

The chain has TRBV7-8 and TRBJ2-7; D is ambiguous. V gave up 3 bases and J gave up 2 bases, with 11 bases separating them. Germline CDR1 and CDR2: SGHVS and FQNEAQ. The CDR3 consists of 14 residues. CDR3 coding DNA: TGTGCCAGCAGCTTCGGTGAAATCGCCTACGAGCAGTACTTC. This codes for CASSFGEIAYEQYF.

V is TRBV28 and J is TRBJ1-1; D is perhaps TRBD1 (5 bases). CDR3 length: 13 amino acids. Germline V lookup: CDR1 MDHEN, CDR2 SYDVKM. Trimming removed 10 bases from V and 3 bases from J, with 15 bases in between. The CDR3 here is CATRGVRDTEAFF. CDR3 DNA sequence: TGTGCCACGCGGGGGGTGAGGGACACTGAAGCTTTCTTT. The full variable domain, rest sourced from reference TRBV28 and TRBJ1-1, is DVKVTQSSRYLVKRTGEKVFLECVQDMDHENMFWYRQDPGLGLRLIYFSYDVKMKEKGDIPEGYSVSREKKERFSLILESASTNQTSMYLCATRGVRDTEAFFGQGTRLTVV.

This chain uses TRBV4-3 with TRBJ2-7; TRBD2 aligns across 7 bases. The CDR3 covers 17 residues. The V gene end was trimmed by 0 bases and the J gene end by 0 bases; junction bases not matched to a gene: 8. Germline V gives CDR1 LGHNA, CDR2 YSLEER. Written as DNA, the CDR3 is TGCGCCAGCAGCCAAGATATATCCCGGGAGGACTCCTACGAGCAGTACTTC. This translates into CASSQDISREDSYEQYF.

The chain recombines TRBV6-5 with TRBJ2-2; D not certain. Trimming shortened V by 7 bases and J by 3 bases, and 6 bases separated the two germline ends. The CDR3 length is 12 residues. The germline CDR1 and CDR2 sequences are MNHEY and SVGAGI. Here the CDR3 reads CASTWDTGELFF. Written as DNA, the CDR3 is TGTGCCAGCACATGGGACACCGGGGAGCTGTTTTTT.

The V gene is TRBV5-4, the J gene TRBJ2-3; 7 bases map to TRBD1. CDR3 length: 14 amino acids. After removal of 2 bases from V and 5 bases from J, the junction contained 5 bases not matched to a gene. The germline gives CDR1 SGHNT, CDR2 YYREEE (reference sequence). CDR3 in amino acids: CASSLYTGVDTQYF. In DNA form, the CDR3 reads TGTGCCAGCAGCTTATATACAGGGGTAGATACGCAGTATTTT. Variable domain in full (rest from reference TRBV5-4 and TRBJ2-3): ETGVTQSPTHLIKTRGQQVTLRCSSQSGHNTVSWYQQALGQGPQFIFQYYREEENGRGNFPPRFSGLQFPNYSSELNVNALELDDSALYLCASSLYTGVDTQYFGPGTRLTVL.

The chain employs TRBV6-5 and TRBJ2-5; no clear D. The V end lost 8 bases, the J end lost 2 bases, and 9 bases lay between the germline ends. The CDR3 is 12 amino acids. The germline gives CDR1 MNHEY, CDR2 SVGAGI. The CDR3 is CASSNSQETQYF. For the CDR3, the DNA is TGTGCCAGCTCGAACTCTCAAGAGACCCAGTACTTC.

The CDR3 region is CASSQDRGDIWGYTF. As DNA, the CDR3 is TGCGCCAGCAGCCAAGACCGGGGAGATATTTGGGGCTACACCTTC. The gene calls are TRBV4-1 and TRBJ1-2; D is unclear. Germline CDR1 and CDR2: MGHRA and YSYEKL. This CDR3 region has 15 residues. The V gene lost 0 bases and the J gene lost 8 bases, with 16 bases spanning the gap.

CDR3 residues: CASSPLPGAGQPQHF. In nucleotides, the CDR3 is TGTGCCAGCAGCCCACTCCCAGGGGCAGGACAGCCCCAGCATTTT. The rearrangement joins TRBV9 to TRBJ1-5; D perhaps matches TRBD1 (6 bases). Trimming shortened V by 4 bases and J by 7 bases, and 18 bases separated the two germline ends. This CDR3 spans 15 amino acids. CDR1 SGDLS and CDR2 YYNGEE come from the germline V gene.

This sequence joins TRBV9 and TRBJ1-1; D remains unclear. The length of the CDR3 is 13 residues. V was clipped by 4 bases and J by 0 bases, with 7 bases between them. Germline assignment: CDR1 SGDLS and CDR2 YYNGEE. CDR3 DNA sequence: TGTGCCAGCAGCCAGAACATGAACACTGAAGCTTTCTTT. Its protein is CASSQNMNTEAFF.

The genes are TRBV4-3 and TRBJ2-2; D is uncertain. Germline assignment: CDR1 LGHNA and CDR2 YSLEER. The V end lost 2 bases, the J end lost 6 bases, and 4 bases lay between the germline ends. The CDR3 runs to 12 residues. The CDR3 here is CASSQLSGELFF. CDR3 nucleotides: TGCGCCAGCAGCCAACTATCCGGGGAGCTGTTTTTT.

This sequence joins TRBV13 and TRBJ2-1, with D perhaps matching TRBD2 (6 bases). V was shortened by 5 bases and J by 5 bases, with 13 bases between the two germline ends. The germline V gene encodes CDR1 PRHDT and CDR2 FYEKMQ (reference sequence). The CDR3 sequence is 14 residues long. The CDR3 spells CASSPRTNNNEQFF. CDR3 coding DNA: TGTGCCAGCAGCCCCCGGACTAACAACAATGAGCAGTTCTTC.

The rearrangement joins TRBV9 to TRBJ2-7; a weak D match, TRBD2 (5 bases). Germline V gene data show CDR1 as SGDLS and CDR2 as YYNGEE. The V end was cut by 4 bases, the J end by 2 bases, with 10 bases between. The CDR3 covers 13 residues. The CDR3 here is CASSPGVAYEQYF. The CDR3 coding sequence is TGTGCCAGCAGCCCCGGGGTGGCCTACGAGCAGTACTTC.

CDR3 sequence: CASSGGRSSYNEQFF. The DNA for the CDR3 is TGTGCCAGCAGTGGTGGACGTTCCTCCTACAATGAGCAGTTCTTC. This chain links TRBV2 with TRBJ2-1; D not resolved. Trimming took 4 bases from V and 0 from J, leaving 10 bases between them. Germline-derived CDR1 and CDR2 are SNHLY and FYNNEI. This CDR3 is 15 amino acids long.

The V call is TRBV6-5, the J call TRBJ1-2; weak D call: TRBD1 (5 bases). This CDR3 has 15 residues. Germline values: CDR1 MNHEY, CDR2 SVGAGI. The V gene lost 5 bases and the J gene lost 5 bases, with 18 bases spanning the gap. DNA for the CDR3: TGTGCCAGCAGTACCAGGGAGGGCGGGGGATATGGCTACACCTTC. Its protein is CASSTREGGGYGYTF.